Reported below is one TCR beta chain. Its specificity is not known. The data are from a study of graft-versus-host responses after intestinal transplantation. The protocol was immunoSEQ multiplex PCR, while the TCRdb copy is restricted to in-frame clones and leaves out a portion. The sample yields about 50,000 clones, less than 85% seen once. Study outcomes and limitations: Individuals carrying graft-donor T cell macrochimerism showed high graft-versus-host to host-versus-graft clonal ratios in allografts. Detected in recipient marrow were GvH clones, some of which were first observed in ileum or blood.

Germline V lookup: CDR1 MNHEY, CDR2 SVGAGI. Trimming pared 2 bases from V and 2 bases from J, leaving 6 bases between. This CDR3 spans 13 amino acids. This clonotype was sampled from a human donor who was the organ donor for an intestinal transplant. This chain links TRBV6-5 with TRBJ1-2; D gene uncertain. This material consisted of unstimulated CD4+ T cells sorted from spleen or lymph node cells, taken before transplant. As DNA, the CDR3 is TGTGCCAGCAGTTACGATGGGAACTATGGCTACACCTTC. Amino acids: CASSYDGNYGYTF.